The clone carrying this T cell receptor (beta chain) appeared a few times. The antigen is not known. The data are from a study of CD8 T cells in ankylosing spondylitis. Notes on the study in general: Disease-associated clonotypes exhibited CD8+ identity and were relatively infrequent in peripheral blood. What seemed typical of ankylosing spondylitis blood was a TCR beta motif built from several highly homologous variants. Reactive arthritis synovial fluid and blood previously showed some of these motif variants.

Preparation of TCR beta libraries was done by quantitative 5'-RACE with molecular barcodes. Via MiXCR, TCRdb re-called the 5' RACE reads, giving one row per CDR3 protein. Among about 200,000 distinct CDR3 sequences listed, roughly 12% were seen once. The V gene lost 7 bases and the J gene lost 0 bases, with 10 bases spanning the gap. The CDR3 is made up of 13 amino acids. Germline lookup yields CDR1 MNHNY and CDR2 SVGAGI (reference sequence). Sequencing was done on a sample of blood, either unsorted or a sorted T cell fraction (not recorded which). V gene TRBV6-6 combines with J gene TRBJ2-7, with D perhaps TRBD1 (6 bases). This TCR was recovered from a male donor with ankylosing spondylitis or in good health (not recorded which). Written as DNA, the CDR3 is TGTGCCAGCAATACAGGGTCCTCCTACGAGCAGTACTTC. Residues: CASNTGSSYEQYF.